One sample yielded the 14 T cell receptor beta chains listed below, sequenced in a study of regulatory T cells in long-lasting Graves disease. The time point was: newly diagnosed GD, antithyroid drugs for less than 3 months. TCR sequences were obtained from RNA taken from PBMCs. Both iRepertoire HTBI primers and Arm-PCR of CDR3 regions were used to build the TCR beta libraries. A single record per CDR3 protein comes from TCRdb applying MiXCR to the multiplex PCR reads. The sample contains approximately 350,000 distinct CDR3 sequences, about a sixth of which appear only once. These same records also appear under a second study, on T cells in Graves' hyperthyroidism and ophthalmopathy.

The material was peripheral blood mononuclear cells (PBMCs), obtained at new diagnosis, from a patient treated with antithyroid drugs. The receptors here all came from a middle-aged man with Graves disease.

The V and J genes are TRBV28 and TRBJ1-2; the match to TRBD1 covers 10 bases. Germline V gene data show CDR1 as MDHEN and CDR2 as SYDVKM. The CDR3 consists of 18 residues. With V trimmed by 0 bases and J by 3 bases, 10 bases remained unmatched. The CDR3 sequence is CASSLWAGTGANYYGYTF. CDR3 bases: TGTGCCAGCAGTTTATGGGCCGGGACAGGGGCTAACTACTATGGCTACACCTTC.

This clonotype was found once. The V gene is TRBV11-3, the J gene TRBJ2-1, with D perhaps TRBD1 (5 bases). Germline loops: CDR1 SGHNT, CDR2 YENEEA. This CDR3 is built from 14 residues. With 6 bases removed from V and 10 bases from J, the gap between germline ends came to 19 bases. CDR3 nucleotides: TGTGCCAGCAGTCCCCGAGACAGCTCCTACGAGCAGTTCTTC. Protein product: CASSPRDSSYEQFF.

CDR3 sequence (DNA): TGTGCTAGTGGTTTGGGGCGGTCTGGAGCTGAAAAACTGTTTTTT. As protein: CASGLGRSGAEKLFF. The rearrangement links TRBV12-5 to TRBJ1-4; D unresolved. Trimming cost V 1 base and J 7 bases, with 13 bases left between them. This CDR3 region has 15 residues. Germline V gene sequence: CDR1 LGHNT, CDR2 FRNRAP.

This clonotype was observed a handful of times. V and J are TRBV3-1 and TRBJ2-7; perhaps TRBD2 as D (5 bases). V was trimmed by 0 bases and J by 4 bases, leaving 16 bases between them. CDR3 size: 16 residues. Germline V gene sequence: CDR1 LGHDT, CDR2 YNNKEL (reference sequence). The CDR3 region has the DNA TGTGCCAGCAGCCAAGATTGGAGGAAATCGGTGTACGAGCAGTACTTC. It codes for CASSQDWRKSVYEQYF.

This clonotype was seen repeatedly, ten times or more. Here the CDR3 reads CASSPIRGAAASTDTQYF. DNA for the CDR3: TGTGCCAGCAGCCCAATTCGTGGGGCGGCGGCTTCCACAGATACGCAGTATTTT. The chain uses TRBV7-8 and TRBJ2-3; possibly TRBD1 for D (5 bases). This CDR3 has 18 residues. Per the germline V gene, CDR1 is SGHVS and CDR2 is FQNEAQ. V lost 5 bases and J lost 2, with 23 bases in between.

This clonotype was seen ten or more times. This chain connects TRBV2 to TRBJ2-7; maybe TRBD2 (5 bases). V dropped 2 bases and J dropped 7 bases, with 18 bases sitting between them. CDR1 is SNHLY, CDR2 FYNNEI, per germline. CDR3 length equals 15 residues. DNA for the CDR3: TGTGCCAGCAGTGAATACGAGGGCCCCCTTGGGGAGCAGTACTTC. It specifies CASSEYEGPLGEQYF.

This clonotype has ten or more counts. The junction departs from germline at one end; a sequencing error may be responsible. This rearrangement joins TRBV5-1 to TRBJ2-7, with TRBD1 matching 8 bases. CDR3 length equals 17 residues. In germline, CDR1 is SGHRS, CDR2 YFSETQ. CDR3 residues: CASSSPPGDRRVGEQYF. The CDR3 DNA sequence: TGTGCCAGCAGCTCTCCCCCGGGGGACAGGAGAGTTGGCGAGCAGTACTTC.

A word on this clonotype: A read error is possible here, since a much larger clone lies one base away. This chain links TRBV6-2 or TRBV6-3 with TRBJ1-2; D ambiguous. This CDR3 comprises 14 residues. Looked up from germline, CDR1 is MNHEY and CDR2 is SVGEGT. The CDR3: CASSETARNYGCTF. The CDR3 DNA sequence: TGTGCCAGCAGTGAAACAGCGCGTAACTATGGCTGCACCTTC.

This clonotype was picked up many times. The chain has TRBV3-1 and TRBJ2-7; 8 bases align to TRBD2. V was pared by 5 bases and J by 0 bases, with 6 bases of the junction left unmatched. The germline CDR1 and CDR2 sequences are LGHDT and YNNKEL (reference sequence). This CDR3 is built from 15 residues. The CDR3 spells CASSSPGLDSYEQYF. As DNA, the CDR3 is TGTGCCAGCAGCTCTCCGGGACTAGACTCCTACGAGCAGTACTTC.

Many counts were recorded for this clonotype. This sequence joins TRBV28 and TRBJ1-4; D is unresolved. The germline CDR1 and CDR2 sequences are MDHEN and SYDVKM. CDR3 length: 15 residues. The V and J ends lost 5 bases and 0 bases respectively, with 10 bases between them. The CDR3 DNA reads TGTGCCAGCAGTCAAACATGGACAACTAATGAAAAACTGTTTTTT. It codes for CASSQTWTTNEKLFF.

This clonotype was recorded many times. The rearrangement joins TRBV18 to TRBJ2-1; 8 bases line up with TRBD1. The ends lost 2 bases at V and 7 bases at J; junction bases unmatched: 7. The CDR3 runs to 15 residues. Germline CDR1 reads KGHSH; CDR2 reads LQKENI. CDR3 nucleotide sequence: TGTGCCAGCTCACCAAGGTCCAGGGGGCCGAATGAGCAGTTCTTC. Its translation is CASSPRSRGPNEQFF.

In this sample, this clonotype turned up many times. The chain joins TRBV20-1 to TRBJ2-7; 8 bases agree with TRBD2. Germline CDR1 is DFQATT and CDR2 is SNEGSKA (reference sequence). The CDR3 runs 16 residues. V trimming: 0 bases; J trimming: 4 bases; junction bases outside the gene matches: 11. The CDR3 region has the DNA TGCAGTGCTAGAGACCTTACCGGGACTAGAAGTTACGAGCAGTACTTC. This encodes CSARDLTGTRSYEQYF.

The chain recombines TRBV5-1 with TRBJ2-2; possible D gene TRBD2, 5 bases. The CDR3 covers 15 residues. The V and J ends lost 4 bases and 7 bases respectively, with 17 bases between them. Germline CDR1 reads SGHRS; CDR2 reads YFSETQ. The CDR3 nucleotides are TGCGCCAGCAGCCGTACCGGGAATGAGAACGGGGAGCTGTTTTTT. Encoded protein: CASSRTGNENGELFF.

V usage is TRBV2 and J usage is TRBJ2-3; 12 bases map to TRBD2. V lost 6 bases, J lost 5 bases, and 9 bases stayed unmatched. CDR1 SNHLY and CDR2 FYNNEI come from the germline V gene. This CDR3 has 16 residues. The CDR3 reads CASRLMASGGGDTQYF. Written as DNA, the CDR3 is TGTGCCAGCAGATTGATGGCTAGCGGGGGGGGAGATACGCAGTATTTT.